These 21 T cell receptor beta chains were sequenced from one sample in a study of regulatory T cells in long-lasting Graves disease. Assembly of TCR beta libraries relied on iRepertoire HTBI primers together with Arm-PCR of CDR3 regions. TCRdb used MiXCR to reprocess the multiplex PCR reads, holding one entry per CDR3 protein. The sample includes roughly 530,000 distinct CDR3 sequences, about 15% seen only once; the top ten take 25%. Time point reported: newly diagnosed GD, antithyroid drugs for less than 3 months. TCR sequences were obtained from RNA taken from PBMCs. These same data were also listed under a study on T cells in Graves' hyperthyroidism and ophthalmopathy.

Sequencing was performed on peripheral blood mononuclear cells (PBMCs), taken at new diagnosis, from a patient treated with antithyroid drugs. The receptors were sampled from a woman aged 40 to 65 with Graves disease.

This clonotype was counted at least ten times. The chain links TRBV6-1 to TRBJ1-1; tentatively, D is TRBD1 (5 bases). There are 11 residues in the CDR3. V was clipped by 3 bases and J by 6 bases, with 5 bases between them. CDR1 and CDR2 (germline): MNHNS, SASEGT. The CDR3 loop is CASSETAEAFF. The CDR3 DNA follows: TGTGCCAGCAGTGAGACAGCTGAAGCTTTCTTT.

In its sample, this clonotype was seen a few times. This sequence joins TRBV15 and TRBJ1-2, with 7 bases lining up with TRBD1. J lost 4 bases, V lost 0 bases, and 8 bases had no gene match. Germline-derived CDR1 and CDR2 are LNHNV and YYDKDF (reference sequence). The CDR3 has 16 residues. CDR3 in amino acids: CATSRDQEAGGYGYTF. The DNA for the CDR3 is TGTGCCACCAGCAGAGATCAGGAGGCAGGGGGCTATGGCTACACCTTC.

This clonotype was seen a few times. The chain is built from TRBV7-9 and TRBJ1-5, with D uncertain. CDR3 size: 14 residues. In germline, CDR1 is SEHNR, CDR2 FQNEAQ (reference sequence). V dropped 5 bases and J dropped 7 bases, with 15 bases sitting between them. The CDR3 reads CASSPTEGWQPQHF. Here the CDR3 DNA reads TGTGCCAGCAGCCCCACTGAGGGCTGGCAGCCCCAGCATTTT.

This chain links TRBV2 with TRBJ1-5; 12 bases agree with TRBD1. V was clipped by 3 bases and J by 2 bases; unmatched bases: 2. The CDR3 has 16 residues. Germline CDR1 SNHLY, CDR2 FYNNEI. The CDR3 loop reads CASSDGTGGRNQPQHF. CDR3 bases: TGTGCCAGCAGTGATGGGACAGGGGGCCGCAATCAGCCCCAGCATTTT.

The table lists this clonotype with many counts. V and J are TRBV27 and TRBJ1-2; D gene ambiguous. Germline CDR1 MNHEY, CDR2 SMNVEV (reference sequence). V lost 2 bases to trimming and J lost 4 bases, with 11 bases between them. The CDR3 is 14 residues long. For the CDR3, the DNA is TGTGCCAGCAGTTTACAGCAGGTTGGCTATGGCTACACCTTC. Its translation: CASSLQQVGYGYTF.

In its sample, this clonotype was seen many times. This chain links TRBV6-2 or TRBV6-3 with TRBJ2-1; D is perhaps TRBD2 (6 bases). The DNA end is a closer match to TRBJ2-5, so the J assignment may be wrong. Germline CDR1 is MNHEY and CDR2 is SVGEGT. The CDR3 is made up of 16 amino acids. The CDR3 nucleotides are TGTGCCAGCAGTTCGGACCCGGGACTCCACCAAGAGACCCAGTACTTC. Amino acids: CASSSDPGLHQETQYF.

This clonotype was counted between two and nine times. This chain links TRBV19 with TRBJ2-5; no clear D gene. Trimming pared 8 bases from V and 2 bases from J, leaving 15 bases between. From germline, CDR1 is LNHDA and CDR2 SQIVND (reference sequence). The CDR3 length is 14 residues. The CDR3 region is CASRRSGQQETQYF. In DNA, the CDR3 is TGTGCCAGTCGAAGGTCGGGTCAGCAAGAGACCCAGTACTTC.

In this sample, this clonotype turned up many times. The V call is TRBV11-2, the J call TRBJ1-5; no firm D call. V lost 0 bases to trimming and J lost 4 bases, with 7 bases between them. The CDR3 is made up of 14 amino acids. Germline lookup yields CDR1 SGHAT and CDR2 FQNNGV. The CDR3 region is CASSLEVENQPQHF. The CDR3 coding sequence is TGTGCCAGCAGCTTAGAAGTAGAGAATCAGCCCCAGCATTTT. Complete variable domain (other parts from reference TRBV11-2 and TRBJ1-5): EAGVAQSPRYKIIEKRQSVAFWCNPISGHATLYWYQQILGQGPKLLIQFQNNGVVDDSQLPKDRFSAERLKGVDSTLKIQPAKLEDSAVYLCASSLEVENQPQHFGDGTRLSIL.

As regards this clonotype: A much larger clone lies one base from this, so it may be a read error. The V gene is TRBV12-3 or TRBV12-4, the J gene TRBJ2-7, with no clear D. V was clipped by 1 base and J by 5 bases, with 12 bases between them. The CDR3 has 14 residues. The DNA of the CDR3 is TGTGCCAGCAGTTTAGGTGAGATGCATAACGAGCAGTACTTC. It translates to CASSLGEMHNEQYF.

This clonotype was seen many times. The rearrangement uses TRBV5-8 and TRBJ1-2; TRBD1 matches at 7 bases. This CDR3 is 13 amino acids long. The junction had 3 bases not matched to a gene; V was cut back by 3 bases and J by 4 bases. CDR1 SGHTS and CDR2 YDEGEE come from the germline V gene. Here the CDR3 DNA reads TGTGCCAGCAGCTCGGGACAGCCCTATGGCTACACCTTC. Translating it yields CASSSGQPYGYTF.

The V gene is TRBV7-9, the J gene TRBJ1-1, with a tentative D call TRBD1 (6 bases). The CDR3 covers 13 residues. Germline lookup yields CDR1 SEHNR and CDR2 FQNEAQ (reference sequence). Trimming removed 5 bases at V and 8 bases at J, with 15 bases between. CDR3 DNA: TGTGCCAGCAGCGACAAGCGGGACATGGAAGCTTTCTTT. It specifies CASSDKRDMEAFF.

This clonotype has a handful of counts. This chain uses TRBV12-3 or TRBV12-4 with TRBJ1-1; D gene unclear. The CDR3 is made up of 13 amino acids. Between the trimmed V and J ends, which lost 7 bases and 5 bases, there was a span of 14 bases. This CDR3 reads CASTTFKGTEAFF. The CDR3, as DNA: TGTGCCAGCACAACCTTTAAGGGAACTGAAGCTTTCTTT.

The V call is TRBV5-1, the J call TRBJ2-5, with D uncertain. There are 15 residues in the CDR3. The germline V gene encodes CDR1 SGHRS and CDR2 YFSETQ. Deletions cut 4 bases from V and 2 bases from J, with 15 bases between. In nucleotides, the CDR3 is TGCGCCAGCAGCCCCCTCTCCGGGCCGCAAGAGACCCAGTACTTC. Its protein is CASSPLSGPQETQYF. Full variable domain (rest looked up from reference TRBV5-1 and TRBJ2-5): KAGVTQTPRYLIKTRGQQVTLSCSPISGHRSVSWYQQTPGQGLQFLFEYFSETQRNKGNFPGRFSGRQFSNSRSEMNVSTLELGDSALYLCASSPLSGPQETQYFGPGTRLLVL.

This clonotype was found a few times. V usage is TRBV12-3 or TRBV12-4 and J usage is TRBJ2-5, with 8 bases aligning to TRBD1. This CDR3 is 15 amino acids long. With 5 bases clipped from V and 4 bases from J, the junction kept 9 bases outside the gene matches. The CDR3, as DNA: TGTGCCAGCAGTATTTCAGGACAGGGTAGAGAGACCCAGTACTTC. Amino acid sequence: CASSISGQGRETQYF.

The sample holds a few counts of this clonotype. The chain carries TRBV7-3 and TRBJ1-6; D not resolved. Trimming stripped 2 bases from V and 8 bases from J, with 7 bases between. CDR3 size: 13 residues. CDR1 SGHTA and CDR2 FQGTGA come from the germline V gene. CDR3 protein: CASSLGVHSPLHF. The CDR3 coding sequence is TGTGCCAGCAGCTTAGGGGTACATTCACCCCTCCACTTT.

Of note for this clonotype: It is unclear where the CDR3 begins or ends on the DNA, so no DNA is shown, and the CDR3 is as TCRdb lists it. The CDR3 protein is CASSFLWESTGELFF. The chain employs TRBV5-1 and TRBJ2-2. The CDR3 adds up to 15 amino acids, both ends counted. Germline V gene lookup returns CDR1 SGHRS and CDR2 YFSETQ.

This clonotype has ten or more counts. One end of the junction is discordant with germline, which a read error may explain. This chain connects TRBV7-6 to TRBJ2-7, with 10 positions matching TRBD1. CDR3 size: 15 residues. Germline CDR1 and CDR2: SGHVS and FNYEAQ. The CDR3 reads CASRGQGSLSNEQYF. The CDR3 DNA reads TGTGCCAGCAGGGGACAGGGGTCACTCTCCAACGAGCAGTACTTC.

CDR3 nucleotides: TGTGCCAGCAGTGGTGCTCCGAGCATGACAGTATTCTCCTACGAGCAGTACTTC. It yields the protein CASSGAPSMTVFSYEQYF. This chain uses TRBV6-1 with TRBJ2-7; D is perhaps TRBD1 (5 bases). This CDR3 is 18 amino acids long. Germline CDR1 MNHNS, CDR2 SASEGT. Deletions cut 4 bases from V and 0 bases from J, with 22 bases between.

In this sample, this clonotype turned up a few times. V is TRBV12-3 or TRBV12-4 and J is TRBJ2-7; D is tentatively TRBD1 or TRBD2 (5 bases each). The CDR3 contains 11 residues. V was cut by 2 bases and J by 8 bases, with 7 bases left in between. In DNA, the CDR3 is TGTGCCAGCAGTTTAATGGGACAGCAGTACTTC. This gives the protein CASSLMGQQYF.

This chain joins TRBV14 and TRBJ2-1, with D possibly being TRBD2 (5 bases). This CDR3 contains 16 residues. Trimming left V 0 bases short and J 4 bases short, with 13 bases between. The germline V gene has CDR1 SGHDN and CDR2 FVKESK. Written as DNA, the CDR3 is TGTGCCAGCAGCCAAGATCTCGGGAACATATACAATGAGCAGTTCTTC. This sequence encodes CASSQDLGNIYNEQFF. Complete variable domain (other parts from reference TRBV14 and TRBJ2-1): EAGVTQFPSHSVIEKGQTVTLRCDPISGHDNLYWYRRVMGKEIKFLLHFVKESKQDESGMPNNRFLAERTGGTYSTLKVQPAELEDSGVYFCASSQDLGNIYNEQFFGPGTRLTVL.

This clonotype came up many times. V and J are TRBV30 and TRBJ2-7; 10 bases are shared with TRBD1. V lost 1 base and J lost 4; bases outside the gene matches: 1. Per germline, CDR1 GTSNPN and CDR2 SVGIG (reference sequence). The CDR3 is 13 amino acids. CDR3 in DNA: TGTGCCTGGAGTGGGGACAGGGGATACGAGCAGTACTTC. It yields the protein CAWSGDRGYEQYF.